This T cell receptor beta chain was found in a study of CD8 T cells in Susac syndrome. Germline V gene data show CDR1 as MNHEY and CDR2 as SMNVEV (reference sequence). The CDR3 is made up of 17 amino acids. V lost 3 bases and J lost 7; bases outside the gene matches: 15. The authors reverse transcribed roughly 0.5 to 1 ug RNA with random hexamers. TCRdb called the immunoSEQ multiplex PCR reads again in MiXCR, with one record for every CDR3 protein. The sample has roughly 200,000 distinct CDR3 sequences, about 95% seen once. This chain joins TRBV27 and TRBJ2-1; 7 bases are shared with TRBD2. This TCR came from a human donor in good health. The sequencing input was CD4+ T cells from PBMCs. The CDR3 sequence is CASSFMGLAGVQNEQFF. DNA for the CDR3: TGTGCCAGCAGTTTTATGGGCCTGGCGGGAGTTCAGAATGAGCAGTTCTTC.